This paragraph covers one T cell receptor (beta chain) sequence. This sample was included in a study of blood T cell repertoires in COVID-19. The germline V gene has CDR1 MNHEY and CDR2 SVGAGI. V shed 6 bases and J shed 18 bases, with 21 bases lying between them. The CDR3 spans 13 residues. Repertoires were generated with immunoSEQ multiplex PCR, while TCRdb's copy carries only in-frame clones and drops some. The sample contains just over 300,000 clones, around 86% of which appear only once. The J gene is TRBJ1-6, the V gene TRBV6-5; the D gene is possibly TRBD1 (6 bases). The sample taken for sequencing was PBMCs or T cells enriched from blood (not recorded which). This receptor was identified in a man younger than 45 who had recovered from COVID-19. CDR3 DNA sequence: TGTGCCAGCAGCAGGAGTGGGGACAAAGCTAACCACTTT. Its translation is CASSRSGDKANHF.